These 4 T cell receptor beta chains originate from one sample sequenced in a study of blood T cell repertoires in COVID-19. Produced via immunoSEQ multiplex PCR; TCRdb's table is partial and in-frame only. The sample lists about 220,000 clones; 70% to 85% were seen once. Specimen: PBMCs or T cells enriched from blood (not recorded which). The source of these receptors is a woman aged 55-70 years who had recovered from COVID-19.

V is TRBV12-3 or TRBV12-4 and J is TRBJ2-7; the match to TRBD1 covers 7 bases. The CDR3 has 13 amino acids. J lost 3 bases, V lost 2 bases, and 1 base had no gene match. CDR3 sequence reads: CASSLSGGYEQYF. The CDR3 DNA is TGTGCCAGCAGTTTATCAGGGGGCTACGAGCAGTACTTC.

This chain joins TRBV12-5 and TRBJ2-5; TRBD2 matches at 10 bases. The germline V gene encodes CDR1 LGHNT and CDR2 FRNRAP. The CDR3 is made up of 15 amino acids. With 8 bases clipped from V and 1 base from J, the junction kept 7 bases outside the gene matches. The CDR3 spells CASSMGLAIQETQYF. The CDR3 coding sequence is TGTGCTAGTAGTATGGGACTAGCGATCCAAGAGACCCAGTACTTC. Combining the CDR3 with reference TRBV12-5 and TRBJ2-5 gives the whole variable domain DARVTQTPRHKVTEMGQEVTMRCQPILGHNTVFWYRQTMMQGLELLAYFRNRAPLDDSGMPKDRFSAEMPDATLATLKIQPSEPRDSAVYFCASSMGLAIQETQYFGPGTRLLVL.

CDR3 loop: CASEGTAGEVTGELFF. The CDR3 bases are TGTGCCAGCGAGGGGACGGCGGGAGAGGTGACCGGGGAGCTGTTTTTT. This chain joins TRBV19 and TRBJ2-2; 7 nucleotides agree with TRBD2. Germline V gives CDR1 LNHDA, CDR2 SQIVND (reference sequence). Trimming at V came to 9 bases and at J to 5 bases, leaving 15 bases not matched to a gene. The CDR3 has 16 amino acids.

This chain links TRBV11-2 with TRBJ1-6; possibly TRBD1 for D (6 bases). The CDR3 length is 15 residues. The germline V and J ends were trimmed by 2 bases and 7 bases, with 12 bases remaining between them. Germline V gene sequence: CDR1 SGHAT, CDR2 FQNNGV. The CDR3 nucleotides read TGTGCCAGCAGCTTACGGGGGGCCATAAATTCACCCCTCCACTTT. This gives the protein CASSLRGAINSPLHF.